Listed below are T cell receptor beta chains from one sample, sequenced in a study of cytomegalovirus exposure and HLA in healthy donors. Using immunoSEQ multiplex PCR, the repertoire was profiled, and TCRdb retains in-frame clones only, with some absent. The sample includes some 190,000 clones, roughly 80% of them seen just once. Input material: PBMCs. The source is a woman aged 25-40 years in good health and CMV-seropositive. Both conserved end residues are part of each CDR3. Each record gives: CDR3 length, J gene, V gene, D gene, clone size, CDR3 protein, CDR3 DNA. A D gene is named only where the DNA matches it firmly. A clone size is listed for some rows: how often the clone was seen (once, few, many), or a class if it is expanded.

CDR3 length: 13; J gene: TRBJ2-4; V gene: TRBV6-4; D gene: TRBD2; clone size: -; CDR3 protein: CASSEGTSSIQYF; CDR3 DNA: TGTGCCAGCAGTGAGGGGACTAGCAGCATTCAGTACTTC
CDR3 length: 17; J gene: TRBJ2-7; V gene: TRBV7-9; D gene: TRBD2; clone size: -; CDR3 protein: CASSLTGTSGRVYEQYF; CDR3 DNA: TGTGCCAGCAGCCTGACTGGGACTAGCGGGAGGGTCTACGAGCAGTACTTC
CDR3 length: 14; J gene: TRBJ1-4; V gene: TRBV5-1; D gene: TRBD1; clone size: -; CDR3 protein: CASSLGQGSEKLFF; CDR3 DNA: TGCGCCAGCAGCTTGGGACAGGGGAGTGAAAAACTGTTTTTT
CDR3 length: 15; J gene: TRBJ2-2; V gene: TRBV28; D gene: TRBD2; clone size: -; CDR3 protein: CATTLAGGDTGELFF; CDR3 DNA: TGTGCCACTACCCTAGCGGGAGGCGACACCGGGGAGCTGTTTTTT
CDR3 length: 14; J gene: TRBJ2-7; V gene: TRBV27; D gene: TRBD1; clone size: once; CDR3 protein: CASSQDRGPYEQYF; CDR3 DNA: TGTGCCAGCAGTCAGGACAGGGGTCCCTACGAGCAGTACTTC
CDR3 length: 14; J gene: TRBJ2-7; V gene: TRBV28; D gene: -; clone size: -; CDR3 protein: CASSPRTASYEQYF; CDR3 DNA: TGTGCCAGCAGCCCTCGGACAGCATCCTACGAGCAGTACTTC
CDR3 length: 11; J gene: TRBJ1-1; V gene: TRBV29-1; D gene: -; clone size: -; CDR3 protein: CSVGSGTEAFF; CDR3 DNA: TGCAGCGTGGGGTCAGGGACTGAAGCTTTCTTT
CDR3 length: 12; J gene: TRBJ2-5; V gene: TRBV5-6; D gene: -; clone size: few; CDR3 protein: CASSLWGQAQYF; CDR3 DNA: TGTGCCAGCAGCTTGTGGGGGCAGGCCCAGTACTTC
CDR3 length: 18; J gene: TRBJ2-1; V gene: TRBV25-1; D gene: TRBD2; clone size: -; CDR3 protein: CASTRQGLAGGYYNEQFF; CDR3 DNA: TGTGCCAGCACCAGACAGGGACTAGCGGGAGGCTATTACAATGAGCAGTTCTTC
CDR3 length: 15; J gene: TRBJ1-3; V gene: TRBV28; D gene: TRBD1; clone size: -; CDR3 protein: CASNLGGSEGNTIYF; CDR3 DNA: TGTGCCAGCAACCTAGGGGGCTCGGAAGGAAACACCATATATTTT
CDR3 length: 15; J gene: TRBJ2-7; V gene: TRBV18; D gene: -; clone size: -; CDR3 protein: CASSPRGRYLGEQYF; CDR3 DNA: TGTGCCAGCTCACCACGGGGCCGGTACCTGGGGGAGCAGTACTTC
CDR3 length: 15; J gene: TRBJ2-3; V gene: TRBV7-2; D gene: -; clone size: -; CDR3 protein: CASSSDYLSTDTQYF; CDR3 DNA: TGTGCCAGCAGCTCGGACTATCTAAGCACAGATACGCAGTATTTT
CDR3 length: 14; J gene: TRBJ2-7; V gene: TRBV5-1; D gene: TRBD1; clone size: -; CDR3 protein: CASSPGQGLAEQYF; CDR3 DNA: TGCGCCAGCAGCCCAGGACAGGGGCTGGCCGAGCAGTACTTC
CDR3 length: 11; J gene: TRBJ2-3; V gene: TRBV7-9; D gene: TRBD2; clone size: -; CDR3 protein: CASSLDGTSNF; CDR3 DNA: TGTGCCAGCAGCTTGGATGGGACTAGCAATTTT
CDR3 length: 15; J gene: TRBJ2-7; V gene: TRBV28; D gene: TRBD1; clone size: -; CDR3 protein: CASSLWDRLPYEQYF; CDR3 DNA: TGTGCCAGCAGTTTATGGGACAGGCTTCCCTACGAGCAGTACTTC
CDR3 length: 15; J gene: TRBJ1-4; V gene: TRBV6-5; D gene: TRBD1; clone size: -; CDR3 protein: CASSLSGTGNEKLFF; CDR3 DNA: TGTGCCAGCAGCCTGTCCGGGACAGGCAATGAAAAACTGTTTTTT
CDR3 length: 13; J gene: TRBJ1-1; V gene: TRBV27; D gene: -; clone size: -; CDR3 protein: CASSLPPPAEAFF; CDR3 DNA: TGTGCCAGCAGTTTACCCCCTCCCGCTGAAGCTTTCTTT
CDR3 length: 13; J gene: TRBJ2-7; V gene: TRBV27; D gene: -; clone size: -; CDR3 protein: CASSPATGSEQYF; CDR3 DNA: TGTGCCAGCAGTCCCGCGACAGGAAGCGAGCAGTACTTC
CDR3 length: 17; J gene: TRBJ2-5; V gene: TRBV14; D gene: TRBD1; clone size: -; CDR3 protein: CASSQDWTGSWGETQYF; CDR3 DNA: TGTGCCAGCAGCCAAGATTGGACAGGGAGCTGGGGGGAGACCCAGTACTTC
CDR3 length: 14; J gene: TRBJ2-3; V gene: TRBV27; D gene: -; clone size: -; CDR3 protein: CASSINSITDTQYF; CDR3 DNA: TGTGCCAGCAGTATTAACAGCATCACAGATACGCAGTATTTT
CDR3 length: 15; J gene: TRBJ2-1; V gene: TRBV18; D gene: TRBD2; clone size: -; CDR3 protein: CASSPKAGAYNEQFF; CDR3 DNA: TGTGCCAGCTCACCAAAAGCGGGAGCCTACAATGAGCAGTTCTTC
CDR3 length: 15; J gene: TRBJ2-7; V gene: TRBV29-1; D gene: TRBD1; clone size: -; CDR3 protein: CSVETTMTGGNEQYF; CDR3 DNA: TGCAGCGTTGAAACTACTATGACAGGGGGAAACGAGCAGTACTTC
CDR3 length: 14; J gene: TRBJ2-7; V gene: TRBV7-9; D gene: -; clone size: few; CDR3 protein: CASSRVGAIYEQYF; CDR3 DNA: TGTGCCAGCAGCCGCGTAGGGGCCATCTACGAGCAGTACTTC
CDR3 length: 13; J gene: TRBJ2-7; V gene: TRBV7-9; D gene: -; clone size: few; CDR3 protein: CASSSRLDYEQYF; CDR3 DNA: TGTGCCAGCAGCTCCCGTTTAGACTACGAGCAGTACTTC
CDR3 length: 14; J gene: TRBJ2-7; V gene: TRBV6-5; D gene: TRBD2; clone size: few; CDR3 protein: CASSYSAGVKEQYF; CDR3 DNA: TGTGCCAGCAGTTACTCGGCGGGAGTGAAAGAGCAGTACTTC
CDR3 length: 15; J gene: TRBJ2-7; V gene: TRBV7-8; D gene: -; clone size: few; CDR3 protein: CASSLPSLSSYEQYF; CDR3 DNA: TGTGCCAGCAGCTTACCTTCCTTGAGCTCCTACGAGCAGTACTTC
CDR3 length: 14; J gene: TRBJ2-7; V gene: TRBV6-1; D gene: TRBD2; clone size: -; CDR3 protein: CAVDWTSGHYEQYF; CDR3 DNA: TGTGCCGTAGATTGGACTAGCGGGCATTACGAGCAGTACTTC
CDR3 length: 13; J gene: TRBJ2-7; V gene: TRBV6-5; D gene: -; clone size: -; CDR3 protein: CASSYQRSYEQYF; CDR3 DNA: TGTGCCAGCAGTTACCAGCGGAGCTACGAGCAGTACTTC
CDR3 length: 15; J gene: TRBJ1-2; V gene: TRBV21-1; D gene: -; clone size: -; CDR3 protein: CASSKGTAVSYDYTF; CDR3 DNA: TGTGCCAGCAGCAAGGGGACAGCGGTCAGCTATGACTACACCTTC
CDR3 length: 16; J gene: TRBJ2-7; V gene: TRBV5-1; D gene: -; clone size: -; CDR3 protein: CASSLGGGGSSYEQYF; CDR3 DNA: TGCGCCAGCAGCTTGGGCGGGGGCGGGAGCTCCTACGAGCAGTACTTC
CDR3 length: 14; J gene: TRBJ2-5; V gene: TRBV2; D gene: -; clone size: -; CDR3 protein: CASSPLGAAETQYF; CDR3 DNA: TGTGCCAGCAGCCCACTCGGAGCAGCAGAGACCCAGTACTTC
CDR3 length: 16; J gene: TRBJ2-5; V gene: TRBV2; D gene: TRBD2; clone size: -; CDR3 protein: CASSEGLAGAWETQYF; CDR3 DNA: TGTGCCAGCAGTGAAGGACTAGCGGGAGCGTGGGAGACCCAGTACTTC
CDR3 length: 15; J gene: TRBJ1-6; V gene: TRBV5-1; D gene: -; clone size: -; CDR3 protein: CASSLDQGRGSPLHF; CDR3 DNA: TGCGCCAGCAGCTTGGACCAGGGAAGGGGTTCACCCCTCCACTTT
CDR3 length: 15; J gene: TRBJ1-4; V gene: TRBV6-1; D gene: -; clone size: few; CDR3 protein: CASRTSGATNEKLFF; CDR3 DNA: TGTGCCAGCAGGACCTCAGGGGCAACTAATGAAAAACTGTTTTTT
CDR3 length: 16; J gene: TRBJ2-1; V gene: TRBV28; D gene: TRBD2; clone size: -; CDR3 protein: CASSFPSSGSRNEQFF; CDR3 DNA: TGTGCCAGCAGTTTCCCCTCTAGCGGGAGTCGCAATGAGCAGTTCTTC
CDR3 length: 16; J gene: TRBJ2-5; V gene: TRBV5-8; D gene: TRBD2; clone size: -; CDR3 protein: CASSLGSSGRGETQYF; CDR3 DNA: TGTGCCAGCAGCTTGGGTAGTAGCGGGAGAGGGGAGACCCAGTACTTC
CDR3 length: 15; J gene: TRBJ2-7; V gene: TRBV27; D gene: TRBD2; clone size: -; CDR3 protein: CASRPRGGSIYEQYF; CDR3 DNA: TGTGCCAGCAGACCTCGTGGCGGGAGTATCTACGAGCAGTACTTC
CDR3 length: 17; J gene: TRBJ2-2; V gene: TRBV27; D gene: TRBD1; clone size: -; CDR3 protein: CASSPAPGQPNTGELFF; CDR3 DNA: TGTGCCAGCAGTCCAGCCCCGGGACAGCCTAACACCGGGGAGCTGTTTTTT
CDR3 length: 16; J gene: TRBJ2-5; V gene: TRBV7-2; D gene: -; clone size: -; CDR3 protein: CASSLVPGAIQETQYF; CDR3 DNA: TGTGCCAGCAGCTTAGTTCCAGGGGCCATCCAAGAGACCCAGTACTTC
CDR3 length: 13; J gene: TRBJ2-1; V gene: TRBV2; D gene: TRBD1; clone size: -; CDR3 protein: CASSLRQGNEQFF; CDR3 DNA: TGTGCCAGCAGCCTTAGACAGGGGAATGAGCAGTTCTTC
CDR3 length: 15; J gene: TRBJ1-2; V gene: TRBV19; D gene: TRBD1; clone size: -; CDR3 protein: CASRPPGQRNYGYTF; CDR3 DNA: TGTGCCAGTAGACCACCGGGACAGCGAAACTATGGCTACACCTTC
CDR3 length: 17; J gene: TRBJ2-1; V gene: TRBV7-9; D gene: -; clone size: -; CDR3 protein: CASSSAWGDRLGGEQFF; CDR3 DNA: TGTGCCAGCAGCTCCGCCTGGGGGGACAGACTGGGTGGTGAGCAGTTCTTC
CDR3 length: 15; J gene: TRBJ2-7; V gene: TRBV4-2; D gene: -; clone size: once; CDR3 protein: CASSQERGQNYEQYF; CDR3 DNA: TGTGCCAGCAGCCAAGAAAGAGGGCAGAACTACGAGCAGTACTTC
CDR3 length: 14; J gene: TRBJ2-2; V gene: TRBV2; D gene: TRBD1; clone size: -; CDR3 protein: CASSVQGHTGELFF; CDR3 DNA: TGTGCCAGCAGTGTACAGGGGCACACCGGGGAGCTGTTTTTT
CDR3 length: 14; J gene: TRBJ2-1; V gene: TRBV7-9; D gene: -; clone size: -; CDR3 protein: CASSMSIQENEQFF; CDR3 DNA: TGTGCCAGCAGCATGTCTATACAGGAGAATGAGCAGTTCTTC
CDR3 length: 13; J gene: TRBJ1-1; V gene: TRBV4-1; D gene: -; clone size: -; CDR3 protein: CASSYIRGTEAFF; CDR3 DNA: TGCGCCAGCAGCTACATCAGGGGCACTGAAGCTTTCTTT
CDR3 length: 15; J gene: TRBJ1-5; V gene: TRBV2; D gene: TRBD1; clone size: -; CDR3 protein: CASILQGDSNQPQHF; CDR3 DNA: TGTGCCAGCATTTTACAGGGGGATAGCAATCAGCCCCAGCATTTT
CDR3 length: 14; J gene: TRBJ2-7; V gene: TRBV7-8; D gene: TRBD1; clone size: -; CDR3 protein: CASSDLTGADEQYF; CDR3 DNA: TGTGCCAGCAGCGACCTGACAGGGGCGGACGAGCAGTACTTC
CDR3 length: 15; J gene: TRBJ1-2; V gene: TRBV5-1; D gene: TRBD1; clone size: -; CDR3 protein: CASRYERQGGYGYTF; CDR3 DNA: TGCGCCAGCAGATATGAACGACAGGGTGGCTATGGCTACACCTTC
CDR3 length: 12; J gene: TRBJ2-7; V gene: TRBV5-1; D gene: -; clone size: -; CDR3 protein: CASSLAGGEQYF; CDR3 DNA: TGCGCCAGCAGCTTGGCGGGTGGCGAGCAGTACTTC
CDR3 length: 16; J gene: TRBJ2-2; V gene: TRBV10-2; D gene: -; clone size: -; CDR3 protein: CASSRPRAGNTGELFF; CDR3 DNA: TGCGCCAGCAGCCGCCCGAGGGCGGGCAACACCGGGGAGCTGTTTTTT
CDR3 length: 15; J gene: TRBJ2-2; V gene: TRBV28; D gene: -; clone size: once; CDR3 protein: CASSLAGVEIGELFF; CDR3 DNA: TGTGCCAGCAGTTTAGCCGGGGTTGAAATCGGGGAGCTGTTTTTT
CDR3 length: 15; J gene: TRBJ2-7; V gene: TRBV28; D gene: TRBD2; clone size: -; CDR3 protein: CASLTSMREHYEQYF; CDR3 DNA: TGTGCCAGCCTGACTAGCATGCGGGAACATTACGAGCAGTACTTC
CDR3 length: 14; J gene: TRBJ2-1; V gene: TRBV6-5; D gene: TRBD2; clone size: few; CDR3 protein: CATRLAGFLNEQFF; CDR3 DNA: TGTGCCACTCGACTAGCGGGATTTTTGAATGAGCAGTTCTTC
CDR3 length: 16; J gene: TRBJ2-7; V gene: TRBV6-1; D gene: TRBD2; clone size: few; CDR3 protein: CASSGRTSGSSGEQYF; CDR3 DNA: TGTGCCAGCAGTGGGAGGACTAGCGGGAGCTCGGGGGAGCAGTACTTC
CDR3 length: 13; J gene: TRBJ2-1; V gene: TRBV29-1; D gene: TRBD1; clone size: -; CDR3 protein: CSDLGQGQNEQFF; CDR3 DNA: TGCAGCGACCTGGGACAGGGTCAGAATGAGCAGTTCTTC